Only one count was recorded for the clone carrying this T cell receptor (beta chain). No antigen is known for it. The data were obtained in a study of T cell responses to AZD1222 COVID-19 vaccine. Study-level findings and limits: Regions 160-218 and 743-854 held dominance among vaccine-associated CD4 TCRs, which spanned spike.

Only in-frame clones appear in the TCRdb table, and some are missing; sequencing was by immunoSEQ multiplex PCR. The sample holds roughly 120,000 clones; roughly 89% are singletons and the top ten take roughly 5.4%. Trimming shortened V by 6 bases and J by 5 bases, and 11 bases separated the two germline ends. Germline values: CDR1 KGHSH, CDR2 LQKENI. The CDR3 length is 13 residues. The chain uses TRBV18 and TRBJ2-1; D unclear. The sample was peripheral blood, taken on day 0 of AZD1222 vaccination. The receptor was derived from an adult in good health. This CDR3 is CASSPAYNNEQFF. CDR3 in DNA: TGTGCCAGCTCTCCTGCCTACAACAATGAGCAGTTCTTC.